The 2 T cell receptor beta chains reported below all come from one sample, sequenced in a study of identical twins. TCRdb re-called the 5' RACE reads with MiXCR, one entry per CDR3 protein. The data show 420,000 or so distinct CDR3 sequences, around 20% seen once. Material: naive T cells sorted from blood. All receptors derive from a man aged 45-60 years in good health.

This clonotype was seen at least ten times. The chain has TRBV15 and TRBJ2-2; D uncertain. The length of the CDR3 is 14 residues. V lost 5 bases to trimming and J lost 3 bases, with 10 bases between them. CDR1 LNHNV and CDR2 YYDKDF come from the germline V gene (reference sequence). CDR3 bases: TGTGCCACCAGCCAAAATCCTGACACCGGGGAGCTGTTTTTT. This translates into CATSQNPDTGELFF.

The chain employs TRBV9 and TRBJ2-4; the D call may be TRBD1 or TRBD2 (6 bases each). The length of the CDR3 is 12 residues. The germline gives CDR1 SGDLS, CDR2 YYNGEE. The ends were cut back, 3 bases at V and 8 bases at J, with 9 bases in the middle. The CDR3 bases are TGTGCCAGCAGCGCTAGGGGGGACATTCAGTACTTC. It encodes CASSARGDIQYF.